Listed below are T cell receptor beta chains from one sample, sequenced in a study of T cell responses to AZD1222 COVID-19 vaccine. Clones were read by immunoSEQ multiplex PCR, and TCRdb kept only the in-frame ones, dropping some. The data show 150,000 to 200,000 clones, about 90% seen once. The starting material was peripheral blood, obtained 28 days after the second AZD1222 dose. Receptor source: an adult who received the AZD1222 COVID-19 vaccine. The CDR3 runs from the conserved cysteine through the conserved F or W. The order of the fields is CDR3 length, V gene, D gene, CDR3 protein. D genes are given only for firm matches.

cdr3_length: 16; v_call: TRBV6-1; d_call: NA; cdr3_aa: CASSESALGPNEKLFF
cdr3_length: 15; v_call: TRBV7-2; d_call: NA; cdr3_aa: CASSSSPDHQETQYF
cdr3_length: 11; v_call: TRBV29-1; d_call: NA; cdr3_aa: CSAALNTEAFF
cdr3_length: 16; v_call: TRBV7-8; d_call: TRBD2; cdr3_aa: CASSLAFGTTAYEQYF
cdr3_length: 13; v_call: TRBV19; d_call: NA; cdr3_aa: CASLLRAYNEQFF
cdr3_length: 14; v_call: TRBV19; d_call: TRBD2; cdr3_aa: CASSRASGEVEQYF
cdr3_length: 14; v_call: TRBV7-8; d_call: NA; cdr3_aa: CASSFGHDSYEQYF
cdr3_length: 14; v_call: TRBV2; d_call: TRBD1; cdr3_aa: CASRAGGTTDTQYF
cdr3_length: 12; v_call: TRBV29-1; d_call: TRBD1; cdr3_aa: CSVEDRAAGETF
cdr3_length: 15; v_call: TRBV13; d_call: NA; cdr3_aa: CASSFQRYSTDTQYF
cdr3_length: 16; v_call: TRBV5-5; d_call: TRBD1; cdr3_aa: CASSLVGDSRNEKLFF
cdr3_length: 16; v_call: TRBV15; d_call: NA; cdr3_aa: CATSQRPGNGPDTQYF
cdr3_length: 15; v_call: TRBV7-9; d_call: TRBD1; cdr3_aa: CASSPRTGDNYGYTF